This entry lists 12 T cell receptor beta chains sequenced from one sample in a study of regulatory T cells in long-lasting Graves disease. Libraries of TCR beta came from iRepertoire HTBI primers plus Arm-PCR of CDR3 regions. Each CDR3 protein is one row after TCRdb ran MiXCR on the multiplex PCR reads. The table has 350,000 to 450,000 distinct CDR3 sequences, approximately 10% seen once; the top ten hold under 20%. This sample's time point: newly diagnosed GD, antithyroid drugs for less than 3 months. After RNA was extracted from PBMCs, the TCR library was made from it. These data are also associated with another study on T cells in Graves' hyperthyroidism and ophthalmopathy.

This specimen consisted of peripheral blood mononuclear cells (PBMCs), obtained at new diagnosis, from a patient treated with antithyroid drugs. The receptors stem from a woman under 30 with Graves disease.

This clonotype came up many times. V gene TRBV20-1 combines with J gene TRBJ1-2, with 7 bases lining up with TRBD1. The CDR3 contains 17 residues. Germline CDR1 is DFQATT and CDR2 is SNEGSKA (reference sequence). Germline trimming cut 1 base from V and 4 bases from J; bases unmatched to any gene: 15. The CDR3 spells CSARAMGVNRGGYGYTF. The CDR3, as DNA: TGCAGTGCTAGAGCCATGGGGGTCAACAGGGGCGGCTATGGCTACACCTTC.

This clonotype appeared many times. The chain employs TRBV6-1 and TRBJ2-1, with 10 bases that match TRBD2. The CDR3 consists of 18 residues. In germline, CDR1 is MNHNS, CDR2 SASEGT. Trimming at V came to 4 bases and at J to 6 bases, leaving 15 bases not matched to a gene. The CDR3 spells CASSGAGEAGGRLNEQFF. CDR3 in DNA: TGTGCCAGCAGTGGGGCAGGCGAAGCGGGAGGGCGACTCAATGAGCAGTTCTTC.

V usage is TRBV9 and J usage is TRBJ2-1; 11 bases match TRBD2. The CDR3 runs to 14 residues. Germline CDR1 is SGDLS and CDR2 is YYNGEE. V trimming: 2 bases; J trimming: 9 bases; junction bases outside the gene matches: 4. CDR3 sequence: CASSVVAGGTEQFF. In DNA form, the CDR3 reads TGTGCCAGCAGCGTGGTAGCGGGGGGGACTGAGCAGTTCTTC.

This clonotype came up many times. J is TRBJ1-4 and V is TRBV20-1; D not resolved. The germline V and J ends were trimmed by 3 bases and 4 bases, with 9 bases remaining between them. The CDR3 runs to 13 residues. Germline V lookup: CDR1 DFQATT, CDR2 SNEGSKA (reference sequence). CDR3 sequence (DNA): TGCAGTGCTAGGTCGGGGTTTAATGAAAAACTGTTTTTT. Protein sequence: CSARSGFNEKLFF.

In this sample, this clonotype turned up many times. J is TRBJ2-7 and V is TRBV10-3; 9 bases line up with TRBD2. Trimming took 10 bases from V and 6 from J; bases not matched to a gene: 4. This CDR3 has 11 amino acids. Germline V lookup: CDR1 ENHRY, CDR2 SYGVKD. The CDR3 DNA follows: TGTGCCACCTCTAGCGGGACCGAGCAGTACTTC. It is translated as CATSSGTEQYF.

The rearrangement uses TRBV19 and TRBJ2-5; no definite D call. This CDR3 is 12 amino acids long. CDR1 is LNHDA, CDR2 SQIVND, per germline (reference sequence). With 3 bases removed from V and 5 bases from J, the gap between germline ends came to 7 bases. CDR3 DNA sequence: TGTGCCAGTAGTATGGTCCGGGAGACCCAGTACTTC. It translates to CASSMVRETQYF.

This clonotype was seen repeatedly, ten times or more. The rearrangement joins TRBV24-1 to TRBJ2-2; D is unresolved. Trimming took 5 bases from V and 3 from J, leaving 9 bases between them. This CDR3 comprises 14 residues. Germline CDR1 KGHDR, CDR2 SFDVKD. CDR3 amino acids: CATSGAGYTGELFF. In DNA, the CDR3 is TGTGCCACCAGTGGGGCTGGGTACACCGGGGAGCTGTTTTTT.

Only one count was recorded for this clonotype. The genes are TRBV11-2 and TRBJ2-3; D ambiguous. This CDR3 comprises 16 residues. The germline CDR1 and CDR2 sequences are SGHAT and FQNNGV. The V end was cut by 2 bases, the J end by 1 base, with 13 bases between. As DNA, the CDR3 is TGTGCCAGCAGCTTAACCAGGATTACACGCACAGATACGCAGTATTTT. It is translated as CASSLTRITRTDTQYF.

Comments on this clonotype: Germline is not matched at one junction end, which may reflect a read error. V usage is TRBV5-1 and J usage is TRBJ1-1, with D perhaps TRBD1 (6 bases). Per the germline V gene, CDR1 is SGHRS and CDR2 is YFSETQ. This CDR3 is 17 amino acids long. The CDR3, as DNA: TGCGCCAGCAGCTTGATGGTACAGGGTACAATGAACACTGAAGCTTCCTTT. Its protein product is CASSLMVQGTMNTEASF. Variable domain in full (rest from reference TRBV5-1 and TRBJ1-1): KAGVTQTPRYLIKTRGQQVTLSCSPISGHRSVSWYQQTPGQGLQFLFEYFSETQRNKGNFPGRFSGRQFSNSRSEMNVSTLELGDSALYLCASSLMVQGTMNTEASFGQGTRLTVV.

Many counts were recorded for this clonotype. J is TRBJ2-1 and V is TRBV2, with 9 nucleotides matching TRBD2. V trimming: 1 base; J trimming: 5 bases; junction bases outside the gene matches: 3. CDR3 length: 15 amino acids. Germline CDR1 and CDR2: SNHLY and FYNNEI. The CDR3 here is CASSEGLAGNNEQFF. In DNA form, the CDR3 reads TGTGCCAGCAGTGAAGGTCTAGCGGGGAACAATGAGCAGTTCTTC.

On this clonotype itself: This could be a read error, since a much larger clone is one nucleotide away. The chain recombines TRBV7-2 with TRBJ2-3, with D tentatively TRBD2 (5 bases). This CDR3 spans 15 amino acids. CDR1 SGHTA and CDR2 FQGNSA come from the germline V gene. In DNA form, the CDR3 reads TGTGCCAGCAGCTTAGATGCGTCTAGCACAGATACGCAGTGTTTT. Translating it yields CASSLDASSTDTQCF.

Remarks on this clonotype: A single base separates this from a much larger clone, so it may be a read error. The rearrangement joins TRBV15 to TRBJ2-5; 10 nucleotides agree with TRBD2. This CDR3 spans 16 amino acids. Germline V gene sequence: CDR1 LNHNV, CDR2 YYDKDF (reference sequence). Trimming cost V 0 bases and J 7 bases; bases outside gene matches: 8. The DNA for the CDR3 is TGTGCCACCAGCAGAGAAGCGGGGGGGTTCGGTTGGACCCAGTACTTC. It codes for CATSREAGGFGWTQYF.